The rows below give T cell receptor beta chains drawn from one sample of a study of graft-versus-host responses after intestinal transplantation. The antigens of these receptors remain unknown. Sequencing used immunoSEQ multiplex PCR; TCRdb keeps in-frame clones, though not all of them. The sample comprises approximately 78,000 clones, 80% to 90% of which are singletons, and about 8% rests with the top ten. The specimen was unstimulated CD8+ T cells sorted from spleen or lymph node cells, collected before transplant. The receptors come from a human donor who was the organ donor for an intestinal transplant. The conserved cysteine and the conserved F or W are not part of the CDR3 here.

V	J	CDR3
TRBV5-6	TRBJ2-7	ASSFGVAGYEQY
TRBV6-1	TRBJ1-2	ASSEEPAYGYT
TRBV28	TRBJ2-2	ASSRTGLAGNPITNTGELF
TRBV27	TRBJ2-1	ASSGGLGGEQF
TRBV4-1	TRBJ2-2	ASSRTRGPNTGELF
TRBV30	TRBJ1-1	AWDVARGNTEAF
TRBV19	TRBJ1-1	ASSIGTGGNTEAF
TRBV27	TRBJ1-3	ASSIAPWGSGNTIY
TRBV28	TRBJ2-5	ASSSARTLYQETQY
TRBV19	TRBJ1-1	ASSIQMRGAHTEAF
TRBV9	TRBJ2-4	ASSGGTGGADIQY
TRBV6-4	TRBJ2-6	ASSQTASGANVLT
TRBV5-1	TRBJ1-6	ASQGDRRLPLH
TRBV30	TRBJ1-1	AWSKGLGSEAF
TRBV5-4	TRBJ1-2	ASSHITGYGEHGYT
TRBV30	TRBJ2-3	AWSVSGGAADTQY
TRBV19	TRBJ1-1	ASSQWNTEAF
TRBV27	TRBJ1-1	ASSLMGGRLAF
TRBV19	TRBJ1-1	ASSIFTPLNTEAF
TRBV28	TRBJ2-7	ASSFVGQGDEQY
TRBV7-8	TRBJ2-7	ASSYRTGSYEQY
TRBV28	TRBJ2-5	ASSDTGGGETQY
TRBV19	TRBJ2-2	ASSITAGGGELF
TRBV2	TRBJ2-7	ASKGVEQY
TRBV9	TRBJ1-6	ASSGPGIVEPLH
TRBV4-1	TRBJ1-5	ASSQVADNQPQH
TRBV11-2	TRBJ1-3	ASSMDGISGNTIY
TRBV2	TRBJ2-7	ASTEVAVRSYEQY
TRBV25-1	TRBJ2-3	ASSEYFPTSGEADTQY
TRBV7-9	TRBJ1-2	ASSQSIGSNYGYT
TRBV10-3	TRBJ1-2	AISESKMGPYGYT
TRBV21-1	TRBJ2-7	ASSKGYDSYEQY
TRBV7-8	TRBJ2-5	ASSLGQETQY
TRBV7-2	TRBJ2-1	ASSSTRTSGVYNEQF